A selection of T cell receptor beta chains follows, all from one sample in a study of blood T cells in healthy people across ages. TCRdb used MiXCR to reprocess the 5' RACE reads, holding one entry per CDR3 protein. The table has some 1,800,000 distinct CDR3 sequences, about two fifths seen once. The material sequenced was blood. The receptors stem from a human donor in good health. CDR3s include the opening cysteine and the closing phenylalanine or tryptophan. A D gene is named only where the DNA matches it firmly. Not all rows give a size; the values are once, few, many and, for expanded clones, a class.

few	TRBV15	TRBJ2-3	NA	TGTGCCACCAGCAGGTCTCGGGAGTCGTACACAGATACGCAGTATTTT	CATSRSRESYTDTQYF
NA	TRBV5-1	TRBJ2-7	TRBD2	TGCGCCAGCAGCTTGGATTTCCTAGCGGGCGACTACGAGCAGTACTTC	CASSLDFLAGDYEQYF
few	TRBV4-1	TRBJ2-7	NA	TGCGCCAGCAGCCAAGATCCGACTAGTCTACCCTACGAGCAGTACTTC	CASSQDPTSLPYEQYF
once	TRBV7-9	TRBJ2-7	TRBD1	TGTGCCAGCGACCGGGACAGGGGCTACAATGAGCAGTACTTC	CASDRDRGYNEQYF
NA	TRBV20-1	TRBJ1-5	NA	TGCAGTGCCGGGGATAGGGGTGGCCGGCCCCAGCATTTT	CSAGDRGGRPQHF
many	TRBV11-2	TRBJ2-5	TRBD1	TGTGCCAGCAGCCTCGACAGGGGAGGTCGAGAGACCCAGTACTTC	CASSLDRGGRETQYF
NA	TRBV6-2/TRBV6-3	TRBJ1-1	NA	TGTGCCAGCAGTAAACAGGGACCCTTGGACACTGAAGCTTTCTTT	CASSKQGPLDTEAFF
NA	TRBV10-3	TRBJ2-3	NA	TGTGCCATCAGTGAAGTGCCTGGGGATACGCAGTATTTT	CAISEVPGDTQYF
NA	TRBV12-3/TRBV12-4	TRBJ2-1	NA	TGTGCCAGCAGCCTCCTTATGGGGGGTTATTCCTACAATGAGCAGTTCTTC	CASSLLMGGYSYNEQFF
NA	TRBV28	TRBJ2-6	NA	TGTGCCAGCGATTCACCTGGGGCCAACGTCCTGACTTTC	CASDSPGANVLTF
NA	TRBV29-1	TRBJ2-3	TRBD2	TGCAGCGTCCGGTTCTCCCAGCGGGGGACCACAGATACGCAGTATTTT	CSVRFSQRGTTDTQYF
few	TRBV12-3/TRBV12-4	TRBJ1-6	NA	TGTGCCAGCAGTATAAGGAGGCGTTCACCCCTCCACTTT	CASSIRRRSPLHF
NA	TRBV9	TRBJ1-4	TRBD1	TGTGCCAGCAGCGAGGGACAGGGGAACTGGGAAAAGCTGTTTTTT	CASSEGQGNWEKLFF
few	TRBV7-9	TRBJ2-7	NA	TGTGCCAGCAGCTCCCGGGACAACTCCGAGCAGTACTTC	CASSSRDNSEQYF
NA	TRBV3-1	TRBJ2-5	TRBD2	TGTGCCAGCAGCCAAGAGAATAGCGGGGACCAAGGGACCCAGTACTTC	CASSQENSGDQGTQYF
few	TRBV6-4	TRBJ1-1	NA	TGTGCCAGCATTCCTTACCCAGGGACAATGAACACTGAAGCTTTCTTT	CASIPYPGTMNTEAFF
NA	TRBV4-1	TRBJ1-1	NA	TGCGCCAGCAGCCAAGTTGAGAACAATGAAGCTTTCTTT	CASSQVENNEAFF
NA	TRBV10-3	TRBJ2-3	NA	TGTGCCATCAGTGAGCCTCAAGGGGGGGCAGGGGATACGCAGTATTTT	CAISEPQGGAGDTQYF
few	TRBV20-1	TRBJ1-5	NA	TGCAGTGCCATCAACCCGGGGCAGGGAAATCAGCCCCAGCATTTT	CSAINPGQGNQPQHF
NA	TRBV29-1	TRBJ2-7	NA	TGCAGCGTTCGCGCGGGTTTCTCCTACGAGCAGTACTTC	CSVRAGFSYEQYF
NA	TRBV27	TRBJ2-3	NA	TGTGCCAGCACCCGCAGGGGAGGGACAGATACGCAGTATTTT	CASTRRGGTDTQYF
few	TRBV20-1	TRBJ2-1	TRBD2	TGCAGTGCGGGGGGAGGGCTTAGGTGGGTGGATGAGCAGTTCTTC	CSAGGGLRWVDEQFF
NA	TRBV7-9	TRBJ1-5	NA	TGTGCCAGCAGCTTGGAGGGGGGGAGAGGACAGCCCCAGCATTTT	CASSLEGGRGQPQHF
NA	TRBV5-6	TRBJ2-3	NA	TGTGCCAGCAGCTTCCTTCCCACAGATACGCAGTATTTT	CASSFLPTDTQYF
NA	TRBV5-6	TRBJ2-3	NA	TGTGCCAGCAGCTCAACCCGGGGAAACACAGATACGCAGTATTTT	CASSSTRGNTDTQYF
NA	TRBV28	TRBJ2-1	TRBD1	TGTGCCAGCAGAGGGACAGGGTGGAATGAGCAGTTCTTC	CASRGTGWNEQFF
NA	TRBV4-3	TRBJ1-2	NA	TGCGCCAGCAGCCGCGGGGAGATGAACTATGGCTACACCTTC	CASSRGEMNYGYTF
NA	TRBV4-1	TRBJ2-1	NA	TGCGCCAGCAGCCAAGGGGGCAAGGTCGATGAGCAGTTCTTC	CASSQGGKVDEQFF
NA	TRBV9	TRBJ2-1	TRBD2	TGTGCCAGCAGCACAACCGGGACTAGAACCTACAATGAGCAGTTCTTC	CASSTTGTRTYNEQFF
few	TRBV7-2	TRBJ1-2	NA	TGTGCCAGCAGACAGGGCTTAAATGGCTACACCTTC	CASRQGLNGYTF
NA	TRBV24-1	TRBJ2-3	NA	TGTGCCACCAGTGATTTGCTTGGGGCCGGAGATACGCAGTATTTT	CATSDLLGAGDTQYF
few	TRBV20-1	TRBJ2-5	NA	TGCAGTGCCAGACCGATTGGCAGGGAGACCCAGTACTTC	CSARPIGRETQYF
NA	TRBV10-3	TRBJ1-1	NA	TGTGCCACCACCCCTATACCACAAGGACCCATGAACACTGAAGCTTTCTTT	CATTPIPQGPMNTEAFF
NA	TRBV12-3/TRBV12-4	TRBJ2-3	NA	TGTGCCAGCAGCCCAATGGGGAGAGGAACATCGGAAGATACGCAGTATTTT	CASSPMGRGTSEDTQYF
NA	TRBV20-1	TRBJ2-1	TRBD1	TGCAGTGCTCGAGAGGGACAGGGGGCGACAGAGCAGTTCTTC	CSAREGQGATEQFF
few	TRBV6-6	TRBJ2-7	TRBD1	TGTGCCAGCTCAAAGACGGAAGGGGGCAACTACGAGCAGTACTTC	CASSKTEGGNYEQYF
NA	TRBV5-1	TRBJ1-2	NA	TGCGCCAGCAGCTTGGGACATGGCAGGGACTATGGCTACACCTTC	CASSLGHGRDYGYTF
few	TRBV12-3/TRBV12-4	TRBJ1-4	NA	TGTGCCAGCAGTCTATCAGGGATGGGCGAAAAACTGTTTTTT	CASSLSGMGEKLFF
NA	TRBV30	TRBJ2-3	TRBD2	TGTGCCTGGATCATGGCGGGGGGAAGCACAGATACGCAGTATTTT	CAWIMAGGSTDTQYF
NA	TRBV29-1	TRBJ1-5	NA	TGCAGCGTCTCCCGGGACAGCAATCAGCCCCAGCATTTT	CSVSRDSNQPQHF
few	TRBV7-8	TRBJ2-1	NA	TGTGCCAGCAGTATCCTAGGTGGGGATGAGCAGTTCTTC	CASSILGGDEQFF
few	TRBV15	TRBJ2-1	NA	TGTGCCACCAGCAGAGATCTAGGCACCCACAATGAGCAGTTCTTC	CATSRDLGTHNEQFF
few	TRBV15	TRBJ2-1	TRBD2	TGTGCCACCAGCAGAGTGGAGCGGGGGGGGTCCTACAATGAGCAGTTCTTC	CATSRVERGGSYNEQFF